Below are 30 T cell receptor beta chains sequenced from a single sample in a study of blood T cell repertoires in COVID-19 (dated by TCRdb to between 2020 and 2021). The receptor library was made with the immunoSEQ multiplex PCR assay. Not all clones reach the TCRdb copy of this immuneACCESS table, which keeps in-frame sequences only. Checked studies attribute under half of the gap to unresolved V genes and leave the rest unexplained. Recorded for this sample are a few hundred thousand clones; approximately 88% of them occurred a single time. The ten most abundant clones make up 1% to 1.5% of the sample. The sequencing input was PBMCs or T cells enriched from blood (not recorded which). The receptors were gathered from a woman aged 40 to 50 with acute COVID-19.

The rearrangement links TRBV4-1 to TRBJ1-5; no reliable D call. The CDR3 contains 15 residues. V lost 3 bases, J lost 1 base, and 10 bases lay in between. Germline V gives CDR1 MGHRA, CDR2 YSYEKL. CDR3 loop: CASSQGEISNQPQHF. CDR3 bases: TGCGCCAGCAGCCAGGGAGAGATAAGCAATCAGCCCCAGCATTTT.

The DNA of the CDR3 is TGTGCCAGCAGCTCCGGGACAGCTCGAAAGACCCAGTACTTC. It yields the protein CASSSGTARKTQYF. This chain joins TRBV6-2 or TRBV6-3 and TRBJ2-5, with TRBD1 matching over 7 bases. Germline V gives CDR1 MNHEY, CDR2 SVGEGT. V lost 6 bases to trimming and J lost 6 bases; unmatched junction nucleotides: 10. This CDR3 is built from 14 residues.

This clone was seen a few times. This sequence joins TRBV27 and TRBJ2-3, with TRBD2 as a possible D gene (5 bases). Trimming left V 7 bases short and J 1 base short, with 12 bases between. Germline values: CDR1 MNHEY, CDR2 SMNVEV (reference sequence). The CDR3 is 14 residues long. DNA for the CDR3: TGTGCCAGCACCCTTGGGAGAGGCACAGATACGCAGTATTTT. Protein product: CASTLGRGTDTQYF.

The rearrangement links TRBV28 to TRBJ2-1; 8 bases align to TRBD2. The germline CDR1 and CDR2 sequences are MDHEN and SYDVKM. This CDR3 has 15 residues. The V and J ends lost 6 bases and 2 bases, in that order; junction bases with no gene match: 6. The chain's CDR3 is CASSTVAGPYNEQFF. In DNA form, the CDR3 reads TGTGCCAGCAGCACGGTAGCGGGACCCTACAATGAGCAGTTCTTC.

Notes on this clone: The junction does not match germline at one end; this may be a read error. The chain combines TRBV7-7 with TRBJ2-3; 10 bases line up with TRBD2. There are 16 residues in the CDR3. The germline V gene encodes CDR1 SSHAT and CDR2 FNYEAQ (reference sequence). The CDR3 here is CASSLGTSEGTDTQYF. For the CDR3, the DNA is TGTGCTAGCAGCTTAGGGACTAGCGAGGGCACAGATACGCAGTATTTT.

V is TRBV5-1 and J is TRBJ1-1; TRBD1 matches 9 bases. The J segment lost 6 bases and the V segment lost 4 bases, leaving 10 bases of the junction unmatched. The CDR3 consists of 15 residues. The germline V gene encodes CDR1 SGHRS and CDR2 YFSETQ. CDR3 sequence reads: CASSNLQGAIAEAFF. CDR3 sequence (DNA): TGCGCCAGCAGCAATTTACAGGGGGCGATAGCTGAAGCTTTCTTT. Combining the CDR3 with reference TRBV5-1 and TRBJ1-1 gives the whole variable domain KAGVTQTPRYLIKTRGQQVTLSCSPISGHRSVSWYQQTPGQGLQFLFEYFSETQRNKGNFPGRFSGRQFSNSRSEMNVSTLELGDSALYLCASSNLQGAIAEAFFGQGTRLTVV.

V gene TRBV7-3 combines with J gene TRBJ2-2; TRBD1 matches 9 bases. Germline V gene data show CDR1 as SGHTA and CDR2 as FQGTGA. V shed 5 bases and J 7 bases; nucleotides not matched to a gene: 2. The CDR3 runs 13 residues. The CDR3 DNA is TGTGCCAGCAGCACGACAGGGGGCGGGGAGCTGTTTTTT. Protein product: CASSTTGGGELFF.

The chain carries TRBV11-2 and TRBJ2-2, with 7 bases lining up with TRBD1. Germline assignment: CDR1 SGHAT and CDR2 FQNNGV. Trimming cost V 5 bases and J 6 bases; bases outside gene matches: 9. The CDR3 extends over 15 amino acids. CDR3 sequence: CASSPRDRRAGELFF. CDR3 sequence (DNA): TGTGCCAGCAGCCCCCGGGACAGAAGGGCCGGGGAGCTGTTTTTT.

The rearrangement uses TRBV5-4 and TRBJ2-1; 12 bases line up with TRBD2. V dropped 2 bases and J dropped 8; count of bases not matched to a gene: 5. This CDR3 has 15 amino acids. CDR1 is SGHNT and CDR2 is YYREEE in the germline V gene (reference sequence). In DNA form, the CDR3 reads TGTGCCAGCAGCTTCCCGGGACTAGCGGGCGATGAGCAGTTCTTC. As protein: CASSFPGLAGDEQFF.

Concerning this clone: Other nucleotide sequences from this sample produce the same CDR3. The chain combines TRBV28 with TRBJ1-2; D is undetermined. Trimming removed 8 bases from V and 2 bases from J, with 6 bases in between. Germline CDR1 reads MDHEN; CDR2 reads SYDVKM. The CDR3 is 11 amino acids. CDR3 bases: TGTGCCAGCTCGTCCAACTATGGCTACACCTTC. Translated, it gives CASSSNYGYTF.

V usage is TRBV5-6 and J usage is TRBJ2-7, with a tentative D call TRBD2 (6 bases). Per the germline V gene, CDR1 is SGHDT and CDR2 is YYEEEE. This CDR3 is built from 17 residues. Trimming took off 3 bases at V and 2 bases at J, with 21 bases between the two ends. CDR3 protein: CASSWGGNRDYPYEQYV. The CDR3 coding sequence is TGTGCCAGCAGCTGGGGAGGAAACCGGGATTATCCCTACGAGCAGTACGTC.

The CDR3 loop is CATSDPTSESFNEQFF. CDR3 DNA sequence: TGTGCCACCAGTGACCCGACTAGCGAGAGCTTCAATGAGCAGTTCTTC. The chain carries TRBV24-1 and TRBJ2-1; 8 nucleotides align to TRBD2. The CDR3 contains 16 residues. V was clipped by 4 bases and J by 6 bases; unmatched bases: 10. Per germline, CDR1 KGHDR and CDR2 SFDVKD.

The gene calls are TRBV24-1 and TRBJ2-5, with TRBD2 matching over 15 bases. Germline values: CDR1 KGHDR, CDR2 SFDVKD. The CDR3 runs to 16 residues. The V and J ends lost 7 bases and 5 bases, in that order; junction bases with no gene match: 7. In nucleotides, the CDR3 is TGTGCCACCAGCAGAGGACTAGCGGGAGGGGGTGAGACCCAGTACTTC. Translation: CATSRGLAGGGETQYF.

The rearrangement uses TRBV5-8 and TRBJ1-6; no firm D call. Deletions cut 0 bases from V and 5 bases from J, with 9 bases between. This CDR3 spans 15 amino acids. Germline lookup yields CDR1 SGHTS and CDR2 YDEGEE. CDR3 nucleotides: TGTGCCAGCAGCTTGGACAACAGCCATAATTCACCCCTCCACTTT. Translation gives CASSLDNSHNSPLHF. The whole variable domain, filled in from reference TRBV5-8 and TRBJ1-6, reads EAGVTQSPTHLIKTRGQQATLRCSPISGHTSVYWYQQALGLGLQFLLWYDEGEERNRGNFPPRFSGRQFPNYSSELNVNALELEDSALYLCASSLDNSHNSPLHFGNGTRLTVT.

This rearrangement joins TRBV29-1 to TRBJ2-7, with 13 bases matching TRBD2. The CDR3 consists of 14 residues. CDR1 and CDR2 (germline): SQVTM, ANQGSEA. The V segment lost 4 bases and the J segment 4 bases; nucleotides outside the gene matches: 4. CDR3 nucleotides: TGCAGCGTTGGGACTAGCGGGAGTAGGTACGAGCAGTACTTC. It translates to CSVGTSGSRYEQYF.

The chain links TRBV24-1 to TRBJ2-1, with D maybe TRBD2 (5 bases). CDR3 length: 13 residues. Germline lookup yields CDR1 KGHDR and CDR2 SFDVKD. Trimming removed 2 bases from V and 7 bases from J, with 8 bases in between. The CDR3 coding sequence is TGTGCCACCAGTGATTCGGAGGCGAATGAGCAGTTCTTC. Protein product: CATSDSEANEQFF.

The rearrangement links TRBV28 to TRBJ2-2; 11 positions agree with TRBD2. With 7 bases clipped from V and 8 bases from J, the junction kept 9 bases outside the gene matches. This CDR3 region has 15 residues. Germline V lookup: CDR1 MDHEN, CDR2 SYDVKM. In DNA, the CDR3 is TGTGCCAGCACTCGACTAGCGGGAAACTTTGGGGAGCTGTTTTTT. Amino acids: CASTRLAGNFGELFF.

The rearrangement joins TRBV9 to TRBJ2-1; 10 nucleotides match TRBD2. Germline CDR1 is SGDLS and CDR2 is YYNGEE. The CDR3 is 15 amino acids. J gave up 10 bases and V 0 bases, and 7 bases lay outside the gene matches. CDR3: CASSVGPSGSSEQFF. The CDR3 DNA follows: TGTGCCAGCAGCGTAGGACCTAGCGGGAGCTCGGAGCAGTTCTTC.

The J gene is TRBJ2-1, the V gene TRBV18; D is possibly TRBD1 (5 bases). The V end was cut by 3 bases, the J end by 8 bases, with 17 bases between. This CDR3 has 15 amino acids. Germline CDR1 and CDR2: KGHSH and LQKENI. The CDR3 region is CASSPNRAQGDEQFF. The CDR3 bases are TGTGCCAGCTCACCCAACCGGGCCCAAGGGGATGAGCAGTTCTTC.

V and J are TRBV19 and TRBJ2-3, with 8 bases matching TRBD1. Losses at the gene ends were 5 bases for V and 8 bases for J; bases not matched to a gene: 12. The CDR3 extends over 15 amino acids. Germline V gene sequence: CDR1 LNHDA, CDR2 SQIVND (reference sequence). The CDR3 here is CASSGQGRGLGTQYF. The CDR3 region has the DNA TGTGCCAGTAGTGGACAGGGTAGGGGCCTAGGTACGCAGTATTTT.

In this sample, this clone turned up once. The chain has TRBV18 and TRBJ2-6; D is undetermined. This CDR3 spans 18 amino acids. The germline V gene encodes CDR1 KGHSH and CDR2 LQKENI. The V end was cut by 2 bases, the J end by 0 bases, with 14 bases between. The CDR3 nucleotides are TGTGCCAGCTCACCATCGATCGCAGCGAGCTCTGGGGCCAACGTCCTGACTTTC. The encoded protein is CASSPSIAASSGANVLTF.

The rearrangement uses TRBV3-1 (or the pseudogene TRBV3-2) and TRBJ2-2; 11 nucleotides align to TRBD2. V dropped 5 bases and J dropped 4; count of bases not matched to a gene: 3. Germline-derived CDR1 and CDR2 are LGHDT and YNNKEL (reference sequence). The CDR3 length is 15 residues. The CDR3 nucleotides read TGTGCCAGCAGCTTTAGCGGGAGGGCCACCGGGGAGCTGTTTTTT. As protein: CASSFSGRATGELFF.

The rearrangement uses TRBV15 and TRBJ2-2, with D perhaps TRBD2 (6 bases). The ends were cut back, 3 bases at V and 10 bases at J, with 18 bases in the middle. The CDR3 has 15 residues. Germline CDR1 reads LNHNV; CDR2 reads YYDKDF (reference sequence). CDR3 sequence (DNA): TGTGCCACCAGCAGCGGGAGTTCCCTCGGCGAGGAGCTGTTTTTT. This sequence encodes CATSSGSSLGEELFF.

This clone showed up just once. The genes are TRBV24-1 and TRBJ2-3, with D possibly being TRBD1 (6 bases). Germline V gives CDR1 KGHDR, CDR2 SFDVKD. This CDR3 is 17 amino acids long. V dropped 4 bases and J dropped 2 bases, with 18 bases sitting between them. CDR3 residues: CATSDQGSLPDTDTQYF. CDR3 DNA: TGTGCCACCAGTGACCAGGGGTCTTTACCGGACACAGATACGCAGTATTTT.

This chain joins TRBV6-4 and TRBJ2-5; 12 bases fit TRBD1. The CDR3 is 15 amino acids. J gave up 4 bases and V 5 bases, and 5 bases lay outside the gene matches. CDR1 MRHNA and CDR2 SNTAGT come from the germline V gene. The CDR3 nucleotides read TGTGCCAGCAGTCCGGGACAGGGGGCTGTAGAGACCCAGTACTTC. Residues: CASSPGQGAVETQYF.

The V and J genes are TRBV9 and TRBJ1-1, with D maybe TRBD1 (5 bases). V lost 0 bases, J lost 4 bases, and 16 bases lay in between. Germline-derived CDR1 and CDR2 are SGDLS and YYNGEE. The CDR3 spans 16 residues. CDR3 protein: CASSVDPGPNPTEAFF. The DNA for the CDR3 is TGTGCCAGCAGCGTAGACCCAGGGCCGAACCCCACTGAAGCTTTCTTT.

The V gene is TRBV3-1 (or the pseudogene TRBV3-2), the J gene TRBJ2-7; 10 bases fit TRBD1. Germline V CDR1 and CDR2: LGHDT, YNNKEL (reference sequence). CDR3 length: 13 residues. Trimming took 4 bases from V and 6 from J; bases not matched to a gene: 3. The CDR3 nucleotides read TGTGCCAGCAGCCCGACAGGGGGCTCCGAGCAGTACTTC. This translates into CASSPTGGSEQYF.

This rearrangement joins TRBV21-1 to TRBJ2-2; the D call of TRBD1 is as the table states it, not checked on the DNA. TRBV21-1 is reported as a pseudogene. CDR3 length: 21 amino acids. This CDR3 is CASSKGGRQGSRETLSGELFF. The CDR3, as DNA: TGTGCCAGCAGCAAAGGGGGGCGACAGGGATCGCGTGAAACTCTCTCCGGGGAGCTGTTTTTT.

This chain connects TRBV5-4 to TRBJ1-1; no firm D call. V was shortened by 5 bases and J by 1 base, with 15 bases between the two germline ends. The CDR3 contains 15 residues. Germline CDR1 reads SGHNT; CDR2 reads YYREEE (reference sequence). The CDR3 loop is CASRSPGFGNTEAFF. CDR3 DNA: TGTGCCAGCAGGTCCCCGGGGTTCGGGAACACTGAAGCTTTCTTT.

This clone was seen a single time. The chain links TRBV5-4 to TRBJ2-1, with 12 bases identical to TRBD2. Germline lookup yields CDR1 SGHNT and CDR2 YYREEE (reference sequence). The trim removed 4 bases at V and 0 bases at J, leaving 5 bases unmatched. This CDR3 contains 17 residues. The CDR3 protein is CASSQGLAGSSYNEQFF. In DNA form, the CDR3 reads TGTGCCAGCAGCCAAGGACTAGCGGGAAGCTCCTACAATGAGCAGTTCTTC.